Shown below are 32 T cell receptor beta chains from a single sample sequenced in a study of cytotoxic CD8 clonotypes in ibrutinib-treated CLL. Data came from immunoSEQ multiplex PCR; TCRdb stores just in-frame clones and leaves some out. The sample has more than 200,000 clones, roughly 73% seen once; the top ten hold 10% to 12%. The source material was PBMCs, sampled after 12 months of ibrutinib treatment. These receptor sequences come from a human donor with chronic lymphocytic leukemia.

The chain links TRBV7-2 to TRBJ2-5; a possible D gene is TRBD2 (6 bases). Trimming removed 2 bases at V and 7 bases at J, with 20 bases between. Germline CDR1 and CDR2: SGHTA and FQGNSA. The CDR3 has 16 residues. The CDR3 sequence is CASSLSGRGREATQYF. Written as DNA, the CDR3 is TGTGCCAGCAGCTTAAGTGGCCGGGGCAGGGAGGCGACCCAGTACTTC.

The chain uses TRBV19 and TRBJ2-5, with 9 nucleotides matching TRBD2. This CDR3 spans 15 amino acids. The germline V gene has CDR1 LNHDA and CDR2 SQIVND (reference sequence). J lost 4 bases, V lost 6 bases, and 9 bases had no gene match. The chain's CDR3 is CASRGRRGGRETQYF. The CDR3 DNA reads TGTGCCAGTAGAGGCCGGCGGGGGGGCCGAGAGACCCAGTACTTC.

This clone was seen only a few times. This chain joins TRBV7-8 and TRBJ2-7, with TRBD1 as a possible D gene (5 bases). Trimming shortened V by 1 base and J by 5 bases, and 12 bases separated the two germline ends. Germline-derived CDR1 and CDR2 are SGHVS and FQNEAQ. The CDR3 has 14 residues. DNA of the CDR3: TGTGCCAGCAGCTTAGGAAGGCAGGGCCACGAGCAGTACTTC. It codes for CASSLGRQGHEQYF.

This clone was seen a single time. The chain couples TRBV29-1 to TRBJ2-1, with a weak D call TRBD1 (6 bases). The CDR3 is made up of 15 amino acids. Trimming took off 6 bases at V and 6 bases at J, with 21 bases between the two ends. Germline V CDR1 and CDR2: SQVTM, ANQGSEA. The CDR3 sequence: CSVGYFSLQGNEQFF. The CDR3 DNA reads as TGCAGCGTCGGTTACTTCTCCCTACAGGGCAATGAGCAGTTCTTC.

Only a few counts were recorded for this clone. V gene TRBV10-1 combines with J gene TRBJ2-1; 14 bases align to TRBD2. The CDR3 runs to 20 residues. Per germline, CDR1 WNHNN and CDR2 SYGVQD (reference sequence). The ends lost 1 base at V and 8 bases at J; junction bases unmatched: 16. Here the CDR3 DNA reads TGCGCCAGCAGTGAGTTTTGGACTAGCGGGGGGCGACCCTGGACCCATGAGCAGTTCTTC. Amino acids: CASSEFWTSGGRPWTHEQFF.

The V gene is TRBV29-1, the J gene TRBJ2-2; no firm D call. This CDR3 contains 13 residues. The V gene's germline CDR1 is SQVTM and CDR2 ANQGSEA. The V end was cut by 5 bases, the J end by 4 bases, with 11 bases between. The CDR3 nucleotides read TGCAGCGTTCGGGTGGCAACCACCGGGGAGCTGTTTTTT. Its translation is CSVRVATTGELFF.

The CDR3 nucleotides read TGTGCCAGCAGCTTAAAAGGCGGCGCGGCTGAAGCTTTCTTT. It is translated as CASSLKGGAAEAFF. The chain links TRBV7-3 to TRBJ1-1; D remains unclear. V was cut by 1 base and J by 6 bases, with 12 bases left in between. Germline CDR1 is SGHTA and CDR2 is FQGTGA. The CDR3 is 14 residues long. Full variable domain (remainder filled in from reference TRBV7-3 and TRBJ1-1): GAGVSQTPSNKVTEKGKYVELRCDPISGHTALYWYRQSLGQGPEFLIYFQGTGAADDSGLPNDRFFAVRPEGSVSTLKIQRTERGDSAVYLCASSLKGGAAEAFFGQGTRLTVV.

The table lists this clone with a few counts. This chain connects TRBV11-2 to TRBJ2-7; D gene unclear. In germline, CDR1 is SGHAT, CDR2 FQNNGV. The V and J ends lost 2 bases and 3 bases respectively, with 11 bases between them. This CDR3 is built from 14 residues. CDR3 amino acids: CASSLFGLYYEQYF. CDR3 bases: TGTGCCAGCAGCTTATTTGGGCTTTACTACGAGCAGTACTTC.

The chain joins TRBV9 to TRBJ1-2; the D gene is possibly TRBD1 (5 bases). The length of the CDR3 is 16 residues. CDR1 and CDR2 (germline): SGDLS, YYNGEE. The germline V and J ends were trimmed by 0 bases and 4 bases, with 16 bases remaining between them. Written as DNA, the CDR3 is TGTGCCAGCAGCGTAGATGCGGGGACTGGGAGCTATGGCTACACCTTC. It specifies CASSVDAGTGSYGYTF.

A remark on this clone: This sample includes further DNA sequences coding for the same CDR3. The V gene is TRBV2, the J gene TRBJ1-2; 10 bases align to TRBD1. Germline CDR1 is SNHLY and CDR2 is FYNNEI. V shed 3 bases and J 4 bases; nucleotides not matched to a gene: 2. The CDR3 has 14 residues. CDR3 sequence (DNA): TGTGCCAGCAGTGATGGACAGGGGGTCTATGGCTACACCTTC. Amino acid sequence: CASSDGQGVYGYTF.

This clone was detected only once. This chain connects TRBV7-9 to TRBJ2-1, with 9 bases lining up with TRBD2. Per germline, CDR1 SEHNR and CDR2 FQNEAQ (reference sequence). The ends lost 1 base at V and 7 bases at J; junction bases unmatched: 5. The CDR3 has 15 amino acids. In DNA, the CDR3 is TGTGCCAGCAGCTTAGTTCGCGGGAGGGCTAATGAGCAGTTCTTC. It is translated as CASSLVRGRANEQFF.

This clone showed up just once. CDR3 loop: CASSLTGSEETQYF. Here the CDR3 DNA reads TGTGCCAGCAGCTTGACAGGGTCGGAGGAGACCCAGTACTTC. The chain uses TRBV5-4 and TRBJ2-5, with TRBD1 as a possible D gene (6 bases). The V end was cut by 1 base, the J end by 5 bases, with 12 bases between. CDR3 size: 14 residues. Germline V CDR1 and CDR2: SGHNT, YYREEE (reference sequence).

J is TRBJ2-7 and V is TRBV6-5; the D gene could be TRBD1 or TRBD2 (6 bases each). Trimming cost V 5 bases and J 3 bases, with 17 bases left between them. The CDR3 extends over 15 amino acids. Germline CDR1 reads MNHEY; CDR2 reads SVGAGI. The CDR3 here is CASSTTGAGHYEQYF. The CDR3 DNA sequence: TGTGCCAGCAGTACCACGGGGGCGGGGCACTACGAGCAGTACTTC.

The J gene is TRBJ2-4, the V gene TRBV2; D possibly uses TRBD1 or TRBD2 (6 bases each). With 2 bases removed from V and 8 bases from J, the gap between germline ends came to 16 bases. CDR3 size: 15 residues. Germline V gene lookup returns CDR1 SNHLY and CDR2 FYNNEI. This CDR3 is CASSETQGRRDIQYF. CDR3 nucleotide sequence: TGTGCCAGCAGTGAAACCCAGGGGAGGAGGGACATTCAGTACTTC.

The rearrangement joins TRBV18 to TRBJ1-2; a possible D gene is TRBD1 (6 bases). The CDR3 extends over 13 amino acids. Germline CDR1 reads KGHSH; CDR2 reads LQKENI. The V end lost 6 bases, the J end lost 7 bases, and 15 bases lay between the germline ends. The CDR3 is CASSIPGAPGYTF. DNA for the CDR3: TGTGCCAGCTCCATCCCAGGGGCGCCTGGCTACACCTTC. The variable domain in full, completed from reference TRBV18 and TRBJ1-2, reads NAGVMQNPRHLVRRRGQEARLRCSPMKGHSHVYWYRQLPEEGLKFMVYLQKENIIDESGMPKERFSAEFPKEGPSILRIQQVVRGDSAAYFCASSIPGAPGYTFGSGTRLTVV.

The V gene is TRBV6-1, the J gene TRBJ1-5; D call uncertain. Germline V gene lookup returns CDR1 MNHNS and CDR2 SASEGT. With 6 bases removed from V and 5 bases from J, the gap between germline ends came to 11 bases. The CDR3 runs to 13 residues. This chain's CDR3 is CASRIHPDQPQHF. CDR3 nucleotide sequence: TGTGCCAGCAGAATACACCCGGATCAGCCCCAGCATTTT.

This clone was detected only a few times. J is TRBJ2-5 and V is TRBV9, with 7 nucleotides matching TRBD2. Germline CDR1 reads SGDLS; CDR2 reads YYNGEE. J gave up 9 bases and V 4 bases, and 9 bases lay outside the gene matches. This CDR3 spans 13 amino acids. The CDR3 DNA is TGTGCCAGCAGCCTGGGAGGGGAGGGGTCCCAGTACTTC. Encoded protein: CASSLGGEGSQYF.

The rearrangement links TRBV6-6 to TRBJ1-1, with a tentative D call TRBD1 (5 bases). V shed 6 bases and J shed 8 bases, with 19 bases lying between them. The CDR3 spans 14 residues. CDR1 is MNHNY and CDR2 is SVGAGI in the germline V gene (reference sequence). The CDR3 bases are TGTGCCAGCAGAAGACCAGGGCAGGCACCCGAAGCTTTCTTT. Translating gives CASRRPGQAPEAFF.

The genes are TRBV10-3 and TRBJ2-6; the D gene is possibly TRBD1 (5 bases). V was clipped by 6 bases and J by 4 bases, with 10 bases between them. Looked up from germline, CDR1 is ENHRY and CDR2 is SYGVKD. The CDR3 has 14 residues. CDR3 in DNA: TGTGCCATCAGCTCAGGGCCCGGGGCCAACGTCCTGACTTTC. This encodes CAISSGPGANVLTF.

V gene TRBV25-1 combines with J gene TRBJ1-3, with D hard to call. The ends were cut back, 3 bases at V and 1 base at J, with 10 bases in the middle. Germline V gene lookup returns CDR1 MGHDK and CDR2 SYGVNS. The CDR3 consists of 15 residues. CDR3 sequence reads: CASSDPTNSGNTIYF. The CDR3 nucleotides read TGTGCCAGCAGTGACCCGACGAATTCTGGAAACACCATATATTTT.

The V gene is TRBV28, the J gene TRBJ2-7; 7 nucleotides match TRBD1. The CDR3 runs to 13 residues. Germline assignment: CDR1 MDHEN and CDR2 SYDVKM. This chain's CDR3 is CASVGTATYEQYF. The CDR3 DNA follows: TGTGCGTCTGTGGGGACAGCCACCTACGAGCAGTACTTC.

This sequence joins TRBV7-2 and TRBJ1-3; D gene unclear. CDR1 and CDR2 (germline): SGHTA, FQGNSA. V lost 4 bases and J lost 0, with 19 bases in between. There are 18 residues in the CDR3. The CDR3, as DNA: TGTGCCAGCAGCTCCCATCCCTCCCAGGCCCTCTCTGGAAACACCATATATTTT. It is translated as CASSSHPSQALSGNTIYF.

The count of this clone is one. The V gene is TRBV5-1, the J gene TRBJ2-7; unclear D gene. Trimming removed 1 base from V and 4 bases from J, with 9 bases in between. Per germline, CDR1 SGHRS and CDR2 YFSETQ. This CDR3 region has 13 residues. The CDR3: CASSLRSDYEQYF. CDR3 in DNA: TGCGCCAGCAGCTTGCGGTCGGATTACGAGCAGTACTTC.

The chain recombines TRBV4-1 with TRBJ1-2, with TRBD1 matching over 8 bases. This CDR3 region has 15 residues. The J segment lost 7 bases and the V segment lost 4 bases, leaving 11 bases of the junction unmatched. Germline V gives CDR1 MGHRA, CDR2 YSYEKL. The CDR3 sequence is CASSPGPGDRFGYTF. CDR3 sequence (DNA): TGCGCCAGCAGCCCGGGGCCAGGGGACAGGTTTGGCTACACCTTC.

This chain uses TRBV27 with TRBJ2-1; D could derive from TRBD1 or TRBD2 (5 bases each). Germline assignment: CDR1 MNHEY and CDR2 SMNVEV (reference sequence). There are 15 residues in the CDR3. The chain's CDR3 is CVSSVGGRFYNEQFF. CDR3 in DNA: TGTGTAAGCTCGGTTGGGGGTCGCTTCTACAATGAGCAGTTCTTC.

The V call is TRBV6-1, the J call TRBJ2-2; D is tentatively TRBD1 or TRBD2 (6 bases each). The germline CDR1 and CDR2 sequences are MNHNS and SASEGT. Trimming removed 0 bases from V and 10 bases from J, with 15 bases in between. This CDR3 has 15 amino acids. CDR3 bases: TGTGCCAGCAGTGAAGCCGGAGGGGGAGGTACGGAGCTGTTTTTT. Protein: CASSEAGGGGTELFF.

This sequence joins TRBV30 and TRBJ2-1; possibly TRBD2 for D (7 bases). The CDR3 contains 14 residues. Trimming removed 0 bases from V and 7 bases from J, with 13 bases in between. Germline V gene sequence: CDR1 GTSNPN, CDR2 SVGIG (reference sequence). CDR3 sequence (DNA): TGTGCCTGGAGTGTACTCGAGGGGGGGAATGAGCAGTTCTTC. Amino acid sequence: CAWSVLEGGNEQFF.

The chain has TRBV9 and TRBJ1-3; D remains unclear. The CDR3 runs to 16 residues. Germline CDR1 and CDR2: SGDLS and YYNGEE. Trimming cost V 0 bases and J 0 bases, with 10 bases left between them. The CDR3 loop reads CASSVVASLSGNTIYF. In DNA form, the CDR3 reads TGTGCCAGCAGCGTAGTTGCCAGCCTCTCTGGAAACACCATATATTTT.

As regards this clone: This may arise from a read error, as a much more abundant clone is one base away. This chain links TRBV10-1 with TRBJ2-1; no reliable D call. The CDR3 contains 11 residues. Germline CDR1 is WNHNN and CDR2 is SYGVQD (reference sequence). Trimming cost V 4 bases and J 5 bases, with 3 bases left between them. CDR3 region: CASSGNNEQFF. DNA of the CDR3: TGCGCCAGCAGTGGGAACAATGAGCAGTTCTTC.

This clone was found a few times. This chain connects TRBV6-5 to TRBJ2-3; D remains ambiguous. In germline, CDR1 is MNHEY, CDR2 SVGAGI. The CDR3 covers 14 residues. Trimming left V 6 bases short and J 2 bases short, with 12 bases between. In nucleotides, the CDR3 is TGTGCCAGCAGCATTGGACCAATCACAGATACGCAGTATTTT. Translating it yields CASSIGPITDTQYF.

This chain links TRBV4-1 with TRBJ2-7, with D possibly matching TRBD2 (5 bases). This CDR3 comprises 12 residues. The V end lost 4 bases, the J end lost 9 bases, and 13 bases lay between the germline ends. Per the germline V gene, CDR1 is MGHRA and CDR2 is YSYEKL. The CDR3 spells CASSPDGEWQYF. CDR3 in DNA: TGCGCCAGCAGCCCAGACGGGGAGTGGCAGTACTTC.

The chain has TRBV5-4 and TRBJ2-7; D is uncertain. Germline lookup yields CDR1 SGHNT and CDR2 YYREEE (reference sequence). The CDR3 runs 11 residues. Trimming removed 3 bases from V and 5 bases from J, with 6 bases in between. CDR3 protein: CASSSSHEQYF. The CDR3, as DNA: TGTGCCAGCAGCTCGAGCCACGAGCAGTACTTC.